This T cell receptor (beta chain) was identified in a study of T cells after yellow fever vaccination. Germline V gene lookup returns CDR1 SGHNT and CDR2 YYREEE (reference sequence). This CDR3 is built from 15 residues. Trimming removed 4 bases from V and 7 bases from J; junction bases left unmatched: 5. TCRdb processed the 5' RACE reads anew with MiXCR; each CDR3 protein has one entry. Here the sample spans 110,000 or so distinct CDR3 sequences, more than 5.5% being singletons. This clonotype was detected ten times or more. This chain uses TRBV5-4 with TRBJ2-3; 14 bases match TRBD2. The source was CD4+ T cells sorted from PBMCs, collected about 49 days after the first yellow fever vaccination. The TCR sequence derives from a man in his late teens or twenties who received the YFV17D yellow fever vaccine. CDR3 loop: CASSAGTSGGNTQYF. The CDR3, as DNA: TGTGCCAGCAGCGCCGGGACTAGCGGGGGTAATACGCAGTATTTT.